A selection of T cell receptor beta chains follows, all from one sample in a study of blood T cell repertoires in COVID-19. TCRdb's copy holds only in-frame clones and misses some; the assay was immunoSEQ multiplex PCR. The sample has a few hundred thousand clones, 70% to 90% seen once; the top ten hold over 1.5%. Specimen: PBMCs or T cells enriched from blood (not recorded which). Source of these receptors: a woman in her 50s who had recovered from COVID-19. The CDR3 runs from the conserved cysteine through the conserved F or W. A D gene is named only where the DNA matches it firmly. Part of the rows lack a size; the others show once, few, many or a class for expanded clones.

CDR3nt,CDR3aa,d_gene,abundance,len,v_gene,j_gene
TGTGCCAGCAGCCAAGATCCCATCGGGGGGGAGACCCAGTACTTC,CASSQDPIGGETQYF,TRBD2,-,15,TRBV3-1/TRBV3-2,TRBJ2-5
TGTGCCATCAGCGACGCCGTCGGCGGGAGGGAACAAGAGACCCAGTACTTC,CAISDAVGGREQETQYF,TRBD2,-,17,TRBV10-3,TRBJ2-5
TGTGCCAGCGGACGGACAGGGGTCGACTATGGCTACACCTTC,CASGRTGVDYGYTF,TRBD1,-,14,TRBV28,TRBJ1-2
TGTGCCAGCAGCAAGCGAGGAGGGGACTACGAGCAGTACTTC,CASSKRGGDYEQYF,-,-,14,TRBV9,TRBJ2-7
TGTGCCAGCGGAACAGGGGGCCAGTCCTACAATGAGCAGTTCTTC,CASGTGGQSYNEQFF,TRBD1,once,15,TRBV28,TRBJ2-1
TGTGCCAGCAGCCAAGATCGTGACAGTCACCAGCATTTT,CASSQDRDSHQHF,-,-,13,TRBV14,TRBJ1-5
TGTGCCAGCAGCTTAGGGGGGACAGGGGTGGCTTACGAGCAGTACTTC,CASSLGGTGVAYEQYF,TRBD1,-,16,TRBV11-2,TRBJ2-7
TGCGCCAGCAGCCCTGGGGACTGGTCCCAAACGCAGTATTTT,CASSPGDWSQTQYF,-,once,14,TRBV4-1,TRBJ2-3
TGTGCCAGCAGCACTCGATACCGGGACAGGACGACTCTAGGCACAGATACGCAGTATTTT,CASSTRYRDRTTLGTDTQYF,TRBD1,-,20,TRBV3-1/TRBV3-2,TRBJ2-3
TGTGCCAGCAGTCGCGGGGAGGGTCAGCCCCAGCATTTT,CASSRGEGQPQHF,-,-,13,TRBV12-3/TRBV12-4,TRBJ1-5
TGTGCCAGCAGGCGGAGTGGGCTAGCGGGAGGTCAAGAGACCCAGTACTTC,CASRRSGLAGGQETQYF,TRBD2,-,17,TRBV2,TRBJ2-5
TGCAGCGTTGGGACAGGAGACCTACGCGAGCAGTACTTC,CSVGTGDLREQYF,TRBD1,-,13,TRBV29-1,TRBJ2-7
TGTGCCAGCAGGTCAGGGTCCACTGAAGCTTTCTTT,CASRSGSTEAFF,-,-,12,TRBV28,TRBJ1-1
TGTGCCAGCTCACCAATTCCGACTAGCGGAAGCACAGATACGCAGTATTTT,CASSPIPTSGSTDTQYF,TRBD2,-,17,TRBV18,TRBJ2-3
TGTGCCAGCACCCCTAGGGGGCTTATTAACACTGAAGCTTTCTTT,CASTPRGLINTEAFF,TRBD1,-,15,TRBV28,TRBJ1-1
TGTGCCAGCAGTTTTGGGACAGGGCCCTACGAGCAGTACTTC,CASSFGTGPYEQYF,TRBD1,-,14,TRBV28,TRBJ2-7
TGTGCCAGCAGTTTATTCGCGGACACGCCCTCCTACGAGCAGTACTTC,CASSLFADTPSYEQYF,-,-,16,TRBV27,TRBJ2-7
TGTGCCAGCAGCCAACACCTACCGGGACAGGGGGCCTATAATTCACCCCTCCACTTT,CASSQHLPGQGAYNSPLHF,TRBD1,-,19,TRBV4-2,TRBJ1-6
TGTGCTAGTGGTCCGGGGACAGGGGGCGGGAAAGCTTTCTTT,CASGPGTGGGKAFF,TRBD1,-,14,TRBV12-5,TRBJ1-1
TGTGCCAGCAGCGAGGGACAAATTGCAACTAATGAAAAACTGTTTTTT,CASSEGQIATNEKLFF,-,-,16,TRBV5-4,TRBJ1-4
TGTGCCAGCAGTTTGTTCCCCCGGAGCTCCTACAATGAGCAGTTCTTC,CASSLFPRSSYNEQFF,-,-,16,TRBV27,TRBJ2-1
TGTGCCAGCAGTTTAACAGGGGGCGACTATGGCTACACCTTC,CASSLTGGDYGYTF,TRBD1,-,14,TRBV28,TRBJ1-2
TGTGCCTGGAGTGTGCTACAAACGGGCACTGAAGCTTTCTTT,CAWSVLQTGTEAFF,-,-,14,TRBV30,TRBJ1-1
TGTGCCAGCAGCAGTAGCGGGATAAGCACAGATACGCAGTATTTT,CASSSSGISTDTQYF,TRBD2,-,15,TRBV7-9,TRBJ2-3
-,CASSPRTVPGELFF,-,-,14,TRBV19,TRBJ2-2
TGTGCCAGCTCACCGACAGTATCCTACGAGCAGTACTTC,CASSPTVSYEQYF,-,-,13,TRBV18,TRBJ2-7
TGCGCCAGCAGCGGAACAGGGGACTATGGCTACACCTTC,CASSGTGDYGYTF,TRBD1,-,13,TRBV5-1,TRBJ1-2
TGTGCCAGCAGTAGGGACAGGAGCTCTGGAAACACCATATATTTT,CASSRDRSSGNTIYF,TRBD1,-,15,TRBV27,TRBJ1-3
TGTGCCAGCAGCCGAAAAGGAGCCTACGAGCAGTACTTC,CASSRKGAYEQYF,-,-,13,TRBV3-1/TRBV3-2,TRBJ2-7
TGTGCTAGTGGTTTGGCCCTGGGGCAGCCCACTGAAGCTTTCTTT,CASGLALGQPTEAFF,-,few,15,TRBV12-5,TRBJ1-1
TGTGCCAGCAGTGTTTTTAATTTTAGCAATCAGCCCCAGCATTTT,CASSVFNFSNQPQHF,-,-,15,TRBV2,TRBJ1-5
TGTGCCAGCAGCCTTGGACTGGAAAATTCACCCCTCCACTTT,CASSLGLENSPLHF,-,-,14,TRBV9,TRBJ1-6
TGCAGCGTTGCCAAAACCGGGACAGGTTATGGCTACACCTTC,CSVAKTGTGYGYTF,TRBD1,few,14,TRBV29-1,TRBJ1-2
TGTGCCAGCAGTGCCCGGGAAACTAATGAAAAACTGTTTTTT,CASSARETNEKLFF,-,-,14,TRBV25-1,TRBJ1-4
TGTGCCATCCCTGGGAGAAGGGGACTAGATTCTCGGCCTAGCTCTGGGGCCAACGTCCTGACTTTC,CAIPGRRGLDSRPSSGANVLTF,TRBD2,-,22,TRBV2,TRBJ2-6
TGTGCCAGCAGCCTAGGACCAGCGCGGTACAATGAGCAGTTCTTC,CASSLGPARYNEQFF,-,once,15,TRBV11-3,TRBJ2-1
TGTGCCAGCCAAGATTTAGCTAGCGGGAGGTTCTACGAGCAGTACTTC,CASQDLASGRFYEQYF,TRBD2,-,16,TRBV28,TRBJ2-7